The TCR beta chain described here comes from a study of technical replicates of blood from four donors. CDR3 length equals 16 residues. V lost 1 base and J lost 2, with 15 bases in between. From germline, CDR1 is MGHRA and CDR2 YSYEKL. TCRdb's table, derived via immunoSEQ multiplex PCR, lists solely in-frame clones and lacks some. The sample has just over 80,000 clones, 95% to 97% seen once; the top ten hold about 0.3%. The TCR comes from a human donor in good health. Sequenced: T cells isolated from PBMCs. The V and J genes are TRBV4-1 and TRBJ2-7; D gene ambiguous. The CDR3 region is CASSQVRGGRAYEQYF. The CDR3 DNA reads TGCGCCAGCAGCCAAGTCCGAGGCGGCAGAGCCTACGAGCAGTACTTC.